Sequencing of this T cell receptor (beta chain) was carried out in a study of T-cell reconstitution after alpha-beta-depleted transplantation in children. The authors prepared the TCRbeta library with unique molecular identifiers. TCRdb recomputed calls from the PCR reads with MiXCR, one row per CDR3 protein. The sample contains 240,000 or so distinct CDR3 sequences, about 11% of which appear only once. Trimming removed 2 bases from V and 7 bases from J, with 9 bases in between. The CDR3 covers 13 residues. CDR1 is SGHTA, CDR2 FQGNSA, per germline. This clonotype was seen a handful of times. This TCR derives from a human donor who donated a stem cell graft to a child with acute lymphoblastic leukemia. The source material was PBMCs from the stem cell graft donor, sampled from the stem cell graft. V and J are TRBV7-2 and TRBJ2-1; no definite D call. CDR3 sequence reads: CASSLSSANEQFF. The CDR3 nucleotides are TGTGCCAGCAGCTTATCAAGTGCAAATGAGCAGTTCTTC. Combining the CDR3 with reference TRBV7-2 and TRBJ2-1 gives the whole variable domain GAGVSQSPSNKVTEKGKDVELRCDPISGHTALYWYRQSLGQGLEFLIYFQGNSAPDKSGLPSDRFSAERTGGSVSTLTIQRTQQEDSAVYLCASSLSSANEQFFGPGTRLTVL.